The 15 T cell receptor beta chains given below trace back to one sample, sequenced in a study of regulatory T cells in long-lasting Graves disease. Time point given: newly diagnosed GD, antithyroid drugs for less than 3 months. Extracted RNA from PBMCs served as the source of the TCR library. In building TCR beta libraries, iRepertoire HTBI primers were used together with Arm-PCR of CDR3 regions. TCRdb analysed the multiplex PCR reads with MiXCR anew, one entry per CDR3 protein. The data show 400,000 to 550,000 distinct CDR3 sequences, with about 16% seen just once and about 23% held by the top ten. These same data were also listed under a study on T cells in Graves' hyperthyroidism and ophthalmopathy.

The sample consisted of peripheral blood mononuclear cells (PBMCs), taken at new diagnosis, from a patient treated with antithyroid drugs. These receptors were taken from a young woman with Graves disease.

This clonotype was counted ten times or more. This chain links TRBV5-6 with TRBJ2-1, with 8 bases aligning to TRBD2. The CDR3 contains 18 residues. V gave up 3 bases and J gave up 1 base; unmatched junction bases: 12. CDR1 SGHDT and CDR2 YYEEEE come from the germline V gene. CDR3 residues: CASSSLGFSGSSYNEQFF. The CDR3 bases are TGTGCCAGCAGCTCCTTAGGGTTCAGCGGGAGTTCCTACAATGAGCAGTTCTTC.

The table lists this clonotype with many counts. The chain uses TRBV28 and TRBJ2-7; TRBD2 matches at 13 bases. From germline, CDR1 is MDHEN and CDR2 SYDVKM. The V gene end was trimmed by 7 bases and the J gene end by 0 bases; junction bases not matched to a gene: 12. This CDR3 region has 18 residues. The CDR3 region has the DNA TGTGCCAGCAACCAATGGACTAGCGGGAGTTTGGTCTCCTACGAGCAGTACTTC. Translation: CASNQWTSGSLVSYEQYF.

This clonotype was counted only a few times. A much larger clone differs by one base, so this may be a read error. This chain joins TRBV12-3 or TRBV12-4 and TRBJ2-1; 7 bases map to TRBD2. The CDR3 totals 15 residues. V was clipped by 3 bases and J by 13 bases; unmatched bases: 15. CDR3 sequence reads: CASSFGLADQETQFF. In DNA form, the CDR3 reads TGTGCCAGCAGTTTCGGGCTAGCGGACCAAGAGACCCAGTTCTTC.

This clonotype was observed a few times. The CDR3 region has the DNA TGTGCCACACACCGAGGCACCTACGAGCAGTACTTC. Its protein product is CATHRGTYEQYF. The rearrangement joins TRBV6-1 to TRBJ2-7; no reliable D call. Trimming took off 10 bases at V and 2 bases at J, with 12 bases between the two ends. In germline, CDR1 is MNHNS, CDR2 SASEGT. The CDR3 runs to 12 residues.

The chain employs TRBV28 and TRBJ2-2; a weak D match, TRBD2 (5 bases). Germline values: CDR1 MDHEN, CDR2 SYDVKM. The V end lost 7 bases, the J end lost 5 bases, and 11 bases lay between the germline ends. There are 13 residues in the CDR3. This CDR3 is CASISGRTGELFF. CDR3 DNA sequence: TGTGCCAGCATCAGCGGAAGGACCGGGGAGCTGTTTTTT.

This clonotype has a count of ten or more. This chain connects TRBV18 to TRBJ2-3, with a possible D match to TRBD2 (5 bases). This CDR3 has 15 amino acids. Germline loops: CDR1 KGHSH, CDR2 LQKENI. V was pared by 2 bases and J by 3 bases, with 12 bases between. The DNA of the CDR3 is TGTGCCAGCTCACCAGTCGAGGGTGGGACAGATACGCAGTATTTT. This gives the protein CASSPVEGGTDTQYF.

In this sample, this clonotype turned up many times. This sequence joins TRBV3-1 and TRBJ2-1; D gene uncertain. Germline V gene sequence: CDR1 LGHDT, CDR2 YNNKEL (reference sequence). This CDR3 comprises 15 residues. V shed 4 bases and J shed 9 bases, with 19 bases lying between them. CDR3 sequence reads: CASSLDSEFAGEQFF. For the CDR3, the DNA is TGTGCCAGCAGCCTAGACTCAGAGTTTGCCGGTGAGCAGTTCTTC.

This clonotype turned up a few times. This rearrangement joins TRBV27 to TRBJ2-5; D remains ambiguous. The CDR3 covers 14 residues. CDR1 is MNHEY, CDR2 SMNVEV, per germline (reference sequence). V was clipped by 2 bases and J by 3 bases, with 10 bases between them. The CDR3 here is CASSLQSTKETQYF. In DNA form, the CDR3 reads TGTGCCAGCAGTTTACAGTCCACCAAAGAGACCCAGTACTTC.

This clonotype was observed at least ten times. The chain recombines TRBV7-9 with TRBJ2-3, with D perhaps TRBD1 (6 bases). CDR1 is SEHNR, CDR2 FQNEAQ, per germline (reference sequence). This CDR3 comprises 14 residues. Trimming removed 6 bases from V and 4 bases from J, with 14 bases in between. The CDR3 coding sequence is TGTGCCAGCAGACCACTGACAGGTGCAGATACGCAGTATTTT. Its protein product is CASRPLTGADTQYF. The full variable domain, completed using reference TRBV7-9 and TRBJ2-3, is DTGVSQNPRHKITKRGQNVTFRCDPISEHNRLYWYRQTLGQGPEFLTYFQNEAQLEKSRLLSDRFSAERPKGSFSTLEIQRTEQGDSAMYLCASRPLTGADTQYFGPGTRLTVL.

With regard to this clonotype: The junction and the germline gene differ at one end; a read error may be behind it. This chain joins TRBV6-2 or TRBV6-3 and TRBJ2-1, with 11 nucleotides matching TRBD2. Per the germline V gene, CDR1 is MNHEY and CDR2 is SVGEGT. CDR3 length: 13 amino acids. The CDR3 region has the DNA TGTGCCAGCAGTCTACTAGCGGGAGTTGAGCAGCTCTTC. Its protein is CASSLLAGVEQLF.

This clonotype occurred a few times. The J gene is TRBJ2-2, the V gene TRBV6-2 or TRBV6-3; 11 positions match TRBD2. This CDR3 region has 19 residues. Germline trimming cut 0 bases from V and 7 bases from J; bases unmatched to any gene: 13. Germline V lookup: CDR1 MNHEY, CDR2 SVGEGT. The CDR3 DNA sequence: TGTGCCAGCAGTTACTCCCGACCCCTTAGCGGGAGGGGAAACGGGGAGCTGTTTTTT. Its protein product is CASSYSRPLSGRGNGELFF.

With regard to this clonotype: Since a far larger clone is one base different, this is likely a read error. This rearrangement joins TRBV6-4 to TRBJ2-5; the D is unclear. This CDR3 is built from 11 residues. The germline V gene encodes CDR1 MRHNA and CDR2 SNTAGT. V was clipped by 5 bases and J by 7 bases, with 8 bases between them. The CDR3 bases are TGTGCCAGCAGTTTTGTAGGGACCCAGTACTTC. Translated: CASSFVGTQYF.

This clonotype was counted once. A far more abundant clone sits one base away, making this likely a read error. The chain uses TRBV11-3 and TRBJ2-7, with D possibly called TRBD1 or TRBD2 (5 bases each). V shed 3 bases and J shed 9 bases, with 12 bases lying between them. The CDR3 covers 12 residues. Germline lookup yields CDR1 SGHNT and CDR2 YENEEA. The CDR3 DNA reads TGTGCCAGCAGCTTCCCGATGAGGGGGCAGTACTTC. It specifies CASSFPMRGQYF.

On this clonotype: A junction boundary mismatches the germline segment, possibly from a read error. The chain joins TRBV29-1 to TRBJ1-3; D is unclear. The CDR3 runs to 12 residues. The germline V gene has CDR1 SQVTM and CDR2 ANQGSEA. The CDR3 DNA reads TGCAGCGCCGCATTGGGCGGAAACACCACATATTTT. The encoded protein is CSAALGGNTTYF.

In the case of this clonotype: A single base is all that separates this from a far larger clone, so a read error is likely. The V and J genes are TRBV12-3 or TRBV12-4 and TRBJ2-4, with 7 bases that match TRBD1. The last part of the DNA fits TRBJ2-1 better; the J call may be wrong. This CDR3 comprises 14 residues. The chain's CDR3 is CASSLAPTGRRQFF. The CDR3 DNA follows: TGTGCCAGCAGTCTAGCCCCGACAGGGCGCCGGCAGTTCTTC.